The clone carrying this T cell receptor (beta chain) was detected only a few times. Its specificity is unknown. The data are from a study of T cell responses to AZD1222 COVID-19 vaccine. Sequencing used immunoSEQ multiplex PCR; TCRdb keeps in-frame clones, though not all of them. The sample lists 150,000 or so clones, roughly nine tenths seen once, with over 3% in the top ten. There are 16 residues in the CDR3. V lost 4 bases to trimming and J lost 5 bases; unmatched junction nucleotides: 12. Per germline, CDR1 MNHNS and CDR2 SASEGT. Study results and limitations: Nearly half of spike-specific TCRs reportedly target unmutated variant regions. Clonal diversity may have been underestimated, and the donors were mostly white British, with more females than males.

Material: peripheral blood, obtained 28 days after the second AZD1222 dose. The gene calls are TRBV6-1 and TRBJ1-2, with 8 bases aligning to TRBD1. This TCR was recovered from an adult who received the AZD1222 COVID-19 vaccine. The chain's CDR3 is CASSAPRQGTGYGYTF. CDR3 nucleotide sequence: TGTGCCAGCAGTGCGCCTAGACAGGGGACGGGGTATGGCTACACCTTC.